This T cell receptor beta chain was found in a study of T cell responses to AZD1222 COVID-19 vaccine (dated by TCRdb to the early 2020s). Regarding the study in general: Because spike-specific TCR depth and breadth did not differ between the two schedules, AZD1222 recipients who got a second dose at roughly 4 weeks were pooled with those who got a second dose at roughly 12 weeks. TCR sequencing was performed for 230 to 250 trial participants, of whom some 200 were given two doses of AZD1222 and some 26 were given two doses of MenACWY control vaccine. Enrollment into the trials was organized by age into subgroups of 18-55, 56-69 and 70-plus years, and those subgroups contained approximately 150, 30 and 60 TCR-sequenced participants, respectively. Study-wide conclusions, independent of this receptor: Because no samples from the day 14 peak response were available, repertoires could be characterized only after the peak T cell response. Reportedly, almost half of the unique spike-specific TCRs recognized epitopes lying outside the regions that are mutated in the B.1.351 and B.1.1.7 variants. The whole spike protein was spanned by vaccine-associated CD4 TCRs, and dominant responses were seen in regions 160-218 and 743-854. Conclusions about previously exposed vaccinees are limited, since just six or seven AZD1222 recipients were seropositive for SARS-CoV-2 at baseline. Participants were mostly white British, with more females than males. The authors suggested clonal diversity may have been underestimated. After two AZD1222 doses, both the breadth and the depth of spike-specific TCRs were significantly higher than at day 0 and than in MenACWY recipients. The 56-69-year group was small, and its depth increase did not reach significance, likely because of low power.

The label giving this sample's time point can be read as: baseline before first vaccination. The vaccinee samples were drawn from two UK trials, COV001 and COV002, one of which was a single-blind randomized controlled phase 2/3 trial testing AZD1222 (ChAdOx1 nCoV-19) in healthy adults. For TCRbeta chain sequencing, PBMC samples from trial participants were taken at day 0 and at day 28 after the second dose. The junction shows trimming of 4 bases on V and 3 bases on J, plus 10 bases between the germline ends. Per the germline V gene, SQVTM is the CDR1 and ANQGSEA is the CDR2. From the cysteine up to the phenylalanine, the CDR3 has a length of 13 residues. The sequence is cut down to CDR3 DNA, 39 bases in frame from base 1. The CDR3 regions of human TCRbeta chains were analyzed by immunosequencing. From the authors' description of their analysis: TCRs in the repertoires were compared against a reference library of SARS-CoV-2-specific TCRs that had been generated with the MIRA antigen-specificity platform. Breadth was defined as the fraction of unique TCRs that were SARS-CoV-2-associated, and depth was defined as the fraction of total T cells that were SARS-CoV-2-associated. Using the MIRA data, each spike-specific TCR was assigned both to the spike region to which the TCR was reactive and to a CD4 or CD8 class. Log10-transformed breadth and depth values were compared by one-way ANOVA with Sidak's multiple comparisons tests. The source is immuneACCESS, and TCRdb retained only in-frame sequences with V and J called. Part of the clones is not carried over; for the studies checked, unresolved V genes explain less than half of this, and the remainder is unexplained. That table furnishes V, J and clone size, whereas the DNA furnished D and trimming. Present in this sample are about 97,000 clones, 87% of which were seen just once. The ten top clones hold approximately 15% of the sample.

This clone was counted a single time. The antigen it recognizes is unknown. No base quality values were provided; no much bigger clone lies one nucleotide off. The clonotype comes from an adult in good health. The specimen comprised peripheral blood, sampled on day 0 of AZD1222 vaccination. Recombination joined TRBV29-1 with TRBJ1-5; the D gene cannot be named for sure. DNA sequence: TGCAGCGTTGTGGACGGGTTCAATCAGCCCCAGCATTTT. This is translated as CSVVDGFNQPQHF.